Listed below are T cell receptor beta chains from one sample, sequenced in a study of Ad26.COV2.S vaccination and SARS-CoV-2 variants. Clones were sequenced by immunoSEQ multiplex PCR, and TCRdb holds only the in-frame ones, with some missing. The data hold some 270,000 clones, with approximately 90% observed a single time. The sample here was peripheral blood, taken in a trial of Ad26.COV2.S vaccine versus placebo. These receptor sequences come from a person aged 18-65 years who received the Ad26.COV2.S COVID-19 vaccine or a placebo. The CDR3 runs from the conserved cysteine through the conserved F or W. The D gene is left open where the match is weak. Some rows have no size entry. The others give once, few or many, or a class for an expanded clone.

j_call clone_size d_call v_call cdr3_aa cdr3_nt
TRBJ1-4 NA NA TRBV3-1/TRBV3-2 CASSSRDKKLFF TGTGCCAGCAGCTCAAGAGACAAGAAACTGTTTTTT
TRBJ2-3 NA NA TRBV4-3 CASSQDVLTDTQYF TGCGCCAGCAGCCAAGACGTCCTCACAGATACGCAGTATTTT
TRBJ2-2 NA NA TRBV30 CAWSRDTGELFF TGTGCCTGGAGTAGGGACACCGGGGAGCTGTTTTTT
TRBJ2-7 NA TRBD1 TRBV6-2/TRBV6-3 CASSYSKGTGHSYEQYF TGTGCCAGCAGTTACTCGAAGGGGACAGGCCACTCCTACGAGCAGTACTTC
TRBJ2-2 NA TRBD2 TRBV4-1 CASSQGSGGAVGELFF TGCGCCAGCAGCCAAGGTAGCGGGGGGGCTGTCGGGGAGCTGTTTTTT
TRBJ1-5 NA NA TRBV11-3 CASREASLSQPQHF TGTGCCAGCAGAGAAGCGTCGTTAAGTCAGCCCCAGCATTTT
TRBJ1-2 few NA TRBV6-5 CVSEGGPANYGYTF TGTGTAAGCGAGGGGGGCCCCGCTAACTATGGCTACACCTTC
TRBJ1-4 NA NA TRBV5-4 CASSLTATNEKLFF TGTGCCAGCAGCTTGACAGCAACTAATGAAAAACTGTTTTTT
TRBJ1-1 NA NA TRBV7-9 CASRGGMNTEAFF TGTGCCAGCAGAGGGGGTATGAACACTGAAGCTTTCTTT
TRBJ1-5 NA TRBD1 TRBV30 CAWSPTGGGQPQHF TGTGCCTGGAGCCCGACAGGGGGCGGGCAGCCCCAGCATTTT
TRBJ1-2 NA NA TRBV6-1 CASSELPGNGYTF TGTGCCAGCAGTGAACTCCCCGGGAATGGCTACACCTTC
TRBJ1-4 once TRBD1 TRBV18 CASSRGQGAANEKLFF TGTGCCAGCTCACGGGGACAGGGGGCCGCTAATGAAAAACTGTTTTTT
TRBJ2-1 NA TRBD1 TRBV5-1 CASSFRTGMASYNEQFF TGCGCCAGCAGCTTCCGGACAGGGATGGCGTCCTACAATGAGCAGTTCTTC
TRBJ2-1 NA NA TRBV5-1 CASSQRGTNYNEQFF TGCGCCAGCAGCCAGAGGGGGACAAACTACAATGAGCAGTTCTTC
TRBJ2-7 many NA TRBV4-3 CASSQEGNTFYEQYF TGCGCCAGCAGCCAAGAAGGGAACACCTTCTACGAGCAGTACTTC